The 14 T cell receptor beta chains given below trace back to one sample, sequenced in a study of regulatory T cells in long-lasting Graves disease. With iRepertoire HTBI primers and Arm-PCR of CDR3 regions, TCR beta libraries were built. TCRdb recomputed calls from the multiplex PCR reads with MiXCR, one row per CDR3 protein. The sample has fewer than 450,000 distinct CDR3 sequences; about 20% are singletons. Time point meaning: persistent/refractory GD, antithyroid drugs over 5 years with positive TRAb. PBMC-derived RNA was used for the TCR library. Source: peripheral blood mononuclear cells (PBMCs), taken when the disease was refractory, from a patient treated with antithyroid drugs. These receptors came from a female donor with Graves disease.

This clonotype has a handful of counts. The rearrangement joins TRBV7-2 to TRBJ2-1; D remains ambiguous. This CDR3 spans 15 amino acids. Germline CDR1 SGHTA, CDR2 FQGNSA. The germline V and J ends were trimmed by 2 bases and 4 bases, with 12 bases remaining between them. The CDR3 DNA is TGTGCCAGCAGCTTAATTTCGGGTTTATACAATGAGCAGTTCTTC. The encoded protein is CASSLISGLYNEQFF.

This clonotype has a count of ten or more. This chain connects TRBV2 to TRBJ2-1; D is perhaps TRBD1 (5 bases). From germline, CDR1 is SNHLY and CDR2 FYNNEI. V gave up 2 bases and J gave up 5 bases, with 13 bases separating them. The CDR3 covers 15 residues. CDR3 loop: CASSERRQTDNEQFF. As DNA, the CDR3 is TGTGCCAGCAGTGAAAGGAGACAGACAGACAATGAGCAGTTCTTC.

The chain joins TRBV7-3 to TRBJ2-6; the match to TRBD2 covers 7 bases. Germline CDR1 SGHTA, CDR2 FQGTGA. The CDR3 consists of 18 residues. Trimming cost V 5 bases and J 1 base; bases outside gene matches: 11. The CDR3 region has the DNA TGTGCCAGCAGCCCCCGGGGAGGGCGTAGGTCTGGGGCCAACGTCCTGACTTTC. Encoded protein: CASSPRGGRRSGANVLTF.

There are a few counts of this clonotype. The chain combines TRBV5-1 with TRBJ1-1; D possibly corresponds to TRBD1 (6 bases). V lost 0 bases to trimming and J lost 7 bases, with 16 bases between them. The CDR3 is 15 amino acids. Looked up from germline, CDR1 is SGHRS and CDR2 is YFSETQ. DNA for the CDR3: TGCGCCAGCAGCTTGGCCGCGGGGGGCTGGGATGAAGCTTTCTTT. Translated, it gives CASSLAAGGWDEAFF.

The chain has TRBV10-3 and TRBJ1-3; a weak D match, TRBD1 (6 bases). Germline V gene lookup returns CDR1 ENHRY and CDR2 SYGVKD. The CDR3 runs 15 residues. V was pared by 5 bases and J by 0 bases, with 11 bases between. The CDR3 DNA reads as TGTGCCATCAGTTCGGACAGCGGCTCTGGAAACACCATATATTTT. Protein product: CAISSDSGSGNTIYF.

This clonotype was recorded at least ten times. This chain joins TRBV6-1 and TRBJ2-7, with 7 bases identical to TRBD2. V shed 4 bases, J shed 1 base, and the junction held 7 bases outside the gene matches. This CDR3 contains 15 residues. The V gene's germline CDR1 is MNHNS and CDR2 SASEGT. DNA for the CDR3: TGTGCCAGCAGTGTGGAGGCTAGCGGTTCCTACGAGCAGTACTTC. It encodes CASSVEASGSYEQYF.

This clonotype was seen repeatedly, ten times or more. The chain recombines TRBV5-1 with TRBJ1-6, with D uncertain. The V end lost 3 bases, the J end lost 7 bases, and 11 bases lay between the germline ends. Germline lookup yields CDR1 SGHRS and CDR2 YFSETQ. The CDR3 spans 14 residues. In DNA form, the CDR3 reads TGCGCCAGCAGCTCGGATACAATGAATTCACCCCTCCACTTT. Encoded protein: CASSSDTMNSPLHF.

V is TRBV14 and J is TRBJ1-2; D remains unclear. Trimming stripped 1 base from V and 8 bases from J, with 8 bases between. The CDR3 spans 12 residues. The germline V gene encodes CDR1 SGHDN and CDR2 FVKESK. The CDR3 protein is CASSQVYGGYTF. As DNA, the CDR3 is TGTGCCAGCAGCCAAGTTTACGGCGGCTACACCTTC.

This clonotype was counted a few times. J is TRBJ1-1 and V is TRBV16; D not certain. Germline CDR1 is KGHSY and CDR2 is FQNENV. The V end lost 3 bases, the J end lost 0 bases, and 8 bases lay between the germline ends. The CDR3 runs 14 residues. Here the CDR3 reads CASSQLDVNTEAFF. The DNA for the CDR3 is TGTGCCAGCAGCCAGCTCGATGTGAACACTGAAGCTTTCTTT.

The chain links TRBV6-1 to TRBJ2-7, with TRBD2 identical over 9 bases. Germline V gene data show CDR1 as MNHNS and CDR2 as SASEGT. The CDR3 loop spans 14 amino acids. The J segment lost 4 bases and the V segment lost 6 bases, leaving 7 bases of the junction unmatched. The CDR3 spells CASRRLAVPYEQYF. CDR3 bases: TGTGCCAGCAGGCGACTAGCGGTTCCGTACGAGCAGTACTTC.

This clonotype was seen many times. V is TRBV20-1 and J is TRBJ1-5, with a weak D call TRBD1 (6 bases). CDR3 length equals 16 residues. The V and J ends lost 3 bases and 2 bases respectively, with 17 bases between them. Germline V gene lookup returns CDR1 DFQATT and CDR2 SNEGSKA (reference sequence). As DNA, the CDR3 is TGCAGTGCTAGGTCACCGGGGGGCTCTCGCAATCAGCCCCAGCATTTT. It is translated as CSARSPGGSRNQPQHF.

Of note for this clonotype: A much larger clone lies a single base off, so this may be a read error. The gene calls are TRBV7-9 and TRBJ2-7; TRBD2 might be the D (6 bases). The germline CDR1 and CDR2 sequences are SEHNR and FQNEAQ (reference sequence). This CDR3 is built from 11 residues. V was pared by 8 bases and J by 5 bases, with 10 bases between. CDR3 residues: CASRWGDEQYF. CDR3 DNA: TGTGCCAGCCGCTGGGGGGACGAGCAGTACTTC.

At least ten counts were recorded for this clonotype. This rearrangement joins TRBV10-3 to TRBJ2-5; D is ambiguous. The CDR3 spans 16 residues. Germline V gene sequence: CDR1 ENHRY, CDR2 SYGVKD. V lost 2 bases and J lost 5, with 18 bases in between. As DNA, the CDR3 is TGTGCCATCAGTGAGGGTCAGGTCACTGCCCGGGAGACCCAGTACTTC. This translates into CAISEGQVTARETQYF.

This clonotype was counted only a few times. The CDR3 region has the DNA TGTGCCAGCAGCCAATCAAACAGACAGGGTCCTGAAGCTTTCTTT. It codes for CASSQSNRQGPEAFF. The J gene is TRBJ1-1, the V gene TRBV16, with 7 nucleotides matching TRBD1. Germline CDR1 and CDR2: KGHSY and FQNENV. Trimming took 0 bases from V and 6 from J; bases not matched to a gene: 7. The CDR3 contains 15 residues.